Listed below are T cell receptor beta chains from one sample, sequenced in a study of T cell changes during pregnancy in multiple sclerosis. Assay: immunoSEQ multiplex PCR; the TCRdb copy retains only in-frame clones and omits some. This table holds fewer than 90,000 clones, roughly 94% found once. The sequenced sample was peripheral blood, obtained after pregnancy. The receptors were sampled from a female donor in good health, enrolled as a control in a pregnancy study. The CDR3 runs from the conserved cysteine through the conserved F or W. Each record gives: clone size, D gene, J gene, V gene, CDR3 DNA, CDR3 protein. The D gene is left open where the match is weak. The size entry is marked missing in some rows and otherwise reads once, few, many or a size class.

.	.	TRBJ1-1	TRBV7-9	TGTGCCAGCAGCGCGCGTACCGGTTGGGAAGCTTTCTTT	CASSARTGWEAFF
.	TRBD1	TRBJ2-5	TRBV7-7	TGTGCTAGCAGCTTAGAGTCCCGGCCGGGACAGGGCAGGAAGACCCAGTACTTC	CASSLESRPGQGRKTQYF
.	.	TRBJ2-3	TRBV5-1	TGCGCCAGCAGTCCGGGTACGGGCACAGATACGCAGTATTTT	CASSPGTGTDTQYF
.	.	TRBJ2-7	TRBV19	TGTGCCAGTAGTATAGACACAGATCAAGCCTACGAGCAGTACTTC	CASSIDTDQAYEQYF
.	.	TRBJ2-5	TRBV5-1	TGCGCCAGCGCAATAGCTGGGGCAGGCCAAGAGACCCAGTACTTC	CASAIAGAGQETQYF
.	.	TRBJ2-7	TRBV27	TGTGCCAGCGCCTACGAGGGGGGGGGCTACGAGCAGTACTTC	CASAYEGGGYEQYF
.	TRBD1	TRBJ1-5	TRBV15	TGTGCCACCAGCGGCCGGACAGGGCACAATCAGCCCCAGCATTTT	CATSGRTGHNQPQHF
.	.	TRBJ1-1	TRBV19	TGTGCCAGTAGTAGGAGGGAGGCGGTCACTGAAGCTTTCTTT	CASSRREAVTEAFF
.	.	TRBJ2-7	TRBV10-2	TGCGCCAGCAGCGATAACGGACAGACCTACGAGCAGTACTTC	CASSDNGQTYEQYF
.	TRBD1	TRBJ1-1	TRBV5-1	TGCGCCAGCAGCCTGGGACAGGGGATGAACACTGAAGCTTTCTTT	CASSLGQGMNTEAFF
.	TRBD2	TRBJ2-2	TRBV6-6	TGTGCCAGCAGTTACTCGCCTAGCGGTTACACCGGGGAGCTGTTTTTT	CASSYSPSGYTGELFF
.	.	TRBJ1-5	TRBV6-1	TGTGCCAGAAGACACAGGAACAATCAGCCCCAGCATTTT	CARRHRNNQPQHF
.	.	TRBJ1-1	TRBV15	TGTGCCACCAGCAGAGATTCGGGGTTGATGGGCACTGAAGCTTTCTTT	CATSRDSGLMGTEAFF
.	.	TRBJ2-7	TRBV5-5	TGTGCCAGCAGCCGGGGACAGGGCGGCAGCGGGAGCTCCTACGAGCAGTACTTC	CASSRGQGGSGSSYEQYF
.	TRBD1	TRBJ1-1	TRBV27	TGTGCCAGCAGGGAGACAGGGAGAAACACTGAAGCTTTCTTT	CASRETGRNTEAFF
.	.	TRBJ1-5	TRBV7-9	TGTGCCAGCAGCCCCCTACCGGGCCCCTCGGGGCAGCCCCAGCATTTT	CASSPLPGPSGQPQHF
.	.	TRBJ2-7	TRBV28	TGTGCCAGCAGTTTATTAGTGGACAGCTACGAGCAGTACTTC	CASSLLVDSYEQYF
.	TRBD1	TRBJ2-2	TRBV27	TGTGCCAGCAGTCCAACGGGACAGGTTAACACCGGGGAGCTGTTTTTT	CASSPTGQVNTGELFF
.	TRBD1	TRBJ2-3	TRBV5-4	TGTGCCAGCAGCATCCCGACAGGGGGGAATACGCAGTATTTT	CASSIPTGGNTQYF
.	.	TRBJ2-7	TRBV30	TGTGCCTGGAGTGTTACAGGCCTTGCCTACGAGCAGTACTTC	CAWSVTGLAYEQYF
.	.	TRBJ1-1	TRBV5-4	TGTGCCAGCAGCTTGGCCAGGACTAACACTGAAGCTTTCTTT	CASSLARTNTEAFF
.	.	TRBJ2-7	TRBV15	TGTGCCACCAGCAGAGGGCCTAGCAGCTACGAGCAGTACTTC	CATSRGPSSYEQYF
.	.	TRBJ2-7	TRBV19	TGTGCCAGTAGTAAGGGGAGTAGCGGAACCTACGAGCAGTACTTC	CASSKGSSGTYEQYF
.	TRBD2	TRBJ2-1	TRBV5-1	TGCGCCAGCAGTCAGCGGGAGTTCTCCTACAATGAGCAGTTCTTC	CASSQREFSYNEQFF
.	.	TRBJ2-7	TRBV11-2	TGTGCCAGCAGCCCCTTCGGGGGACCGAAATACGAGCAGTACTTC	CASSPFGGPKYEQYF
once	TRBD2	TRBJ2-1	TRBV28	TGTGCCAGCAGCCCTGGAGGACTAGGGACGTACAATGAGCAGTTCTTC	CASSPGGLGTYNEQFF
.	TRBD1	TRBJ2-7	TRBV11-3	TGTGCCAGCAGCTTAGGGGGACAGGCCTACGAGCAGTACTTC	CASSLGGQAYEQYF
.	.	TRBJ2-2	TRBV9	TGTGCCAGCAGCGTAGCTTCGGGAGCGAACACCGGGGAGCTGTTTTTT	CASSVASGANTGELFF
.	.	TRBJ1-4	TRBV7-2	TGTGCCAGCAGCTCCCGCGGGGGTGAGAATGAAAAACTGTTTTTT	CASSSRGGENEKLFF
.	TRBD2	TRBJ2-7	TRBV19	TGTGCCAGTAGTCCGGGACTAAATTACGAGCAGTACTTC	CASSPGLNYEQYF
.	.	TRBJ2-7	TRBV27	TGTGCCAGCAGTGTGACTAGGTCCTCCTACGAGCAGTACTTC	CASSVTRSSYEQYF
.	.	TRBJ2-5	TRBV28	TGTGCCAGCAGTGCACCCATCCGGACAGAAGAAGAGACCCAGTACTTC	CASSAPIRTEEETQYF
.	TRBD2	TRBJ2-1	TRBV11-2	TGTGCCAGCAGCAGATTAGCGGGAGGGCCACCCAATGAGCAGTTCTTC	CASSRLAGGPPNEQFF
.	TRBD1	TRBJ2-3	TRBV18	TGTGCCAGCTCTCTACGGACAGGGGGCACAGATACGCAGTATTTT	CASSLRTGGTDTQYF
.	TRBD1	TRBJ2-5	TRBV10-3	TGTGCCATCAGGCCCGACAGGGCACGGGAGACCCAGTACTTC	CAIRPDRARETQYF
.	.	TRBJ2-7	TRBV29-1	TGCAGCGTTTGCTCGGGTGCCGAGCAGTACTTC	CSVCSGAEQYF